This record looks at one TCR beta chain sequence and its context. No antigen is known for it. TCRdb re-called the 5' RACE reads, yielding one record per CDR3 amino acid sequence without DNA. Here the sample table reports roughly 380,000 distinct CDR3 sequences. The germline gives CDR1 LGHNA, CDR2 YNFKEQ. The CDR3 has 12 residues. The sample is drawn from a study of T cells expressing NK-cell markers. Looking at the study overall: Investigators obtained TCR beta repertoires from sorted CD3+CD56+NKG2C+, CD3+CD56+NKG2C- and CD3+CD56-NKG2C+ T cells. Findings and caveats of the study: Top CD8+ clonotypes included the dominant CD3+CD56+NKG2C+ clonotypes in 5 to 7 donors. Whether expanded NKG2C-expressing T cell clones recognize HCMV is unknown. Several donors likewise had their CD3+CD56-NKG2C+ fraction led by these clonotypes.

This receptor was obtained from a man aged 18-75 years in good health. What was sequenced was blood T cells: a sorted CD56 or NKG2C T cell subset, CD4+ or CD8+ T cells, or bulk PBMC T cells (not recorded which). The chain couples TRBV4-2 to TRBJ1-4; the TRBD1 assignment by TCRdb is unverifiable without DNA. CDR3 in amino acids: CASSQDWGKLFF.